The sequence of this T cell receptor (beta chain) was determined in a study of neoadjuvant anti-PD-1 for oral cavity cancer. Measured with immunoSEQ multiplex PCR; TCRdb has only the in-frame clones, and not every one. The data hold 5,500 to 7,500 clones, with about two thirds observed a single time. This CDR3 has 15 residues. From germline, CDR1 is SEHNR and CDR2 FQNEAQ (reference sequence). V lost 5 bases to trimming and J lost 2 bases; unmatched junction nucleotides: 4. This TCR came from a person aged 40 to 85 with oral cavity squamous cell carcinoma. Specimen: PBMCs, collected before nivolumab (anti-PD-1) treatment. The chain couples TRBV7-9 to TRBJ2-3; the match to TRBD1 covers 10 bases. CDR3 sequence (DNA): TGTGCCAGCAGCACGGGACAGGGGCTCACAGATACGCAGTATTTT. This codes for CASSTGQGLTDTQYF.